This entry concerns a single T cell receptor (beta chain). Its antigen is undetermined. These data come from a study of Ad26.COV2.S vaccination and SARS-CoV-2 variants. Study as a whole: Into the muscle, Ad26.COV2.S was dosed once or twice, 56 days apart.

Trimming took 5 bases from V and 3 from J, leaving 14 bases between them. The germline V gene has CDR1 MNHEY and CDR2 SMNVEV (reference sequence). The CDR3 loop spans 14 amino acids. Treatment: roughly 18 received Ad26.COV2.S at low or high dose, single or two shots; about 5 received placebo; per-sample allocation not given. At day 63 after the first vaccine or placebo injection, samples were drawn. Points from the study as a whole: From the TCR breadth and depth analyses, total T cell responses may have been underestimated.

Libraries were prepared by immunoSEQ multiplex PCR; TCRdb keeps only in-frame clonotypes and omits some of them. Here the sample spans approximately 450,000 clones, around nine tenths being singletons. V and J are TRBV27 and TRBJ2-7; D is unclear. The clonotype comes from a person aged 18-60 years who received the Ad26.COV2.S COVID-19 vaccine or a placebo. Sequenced material: peripheral blood, taken in a trial of Ad26.COV2.S vaccine versus placebo. As DNA, the CDR3 is TGTGCCAGCAGTGACCCCAGGATCGGCTACGAGCAGTACTTC. Amino acid sequence: CASSDPRIGYEQYF.